The 12 T cell receptor beta chains in this list originate from one sample, sequenced in a study of Ad26.COV2.S vaccination and SARS-CoV-2 variants. Treatment defined: 19 received Ad26.COV2.S at low or high dose, single or two shots; roughly five received placebo; per-sample allocation not given. After the first vaccine or placebo injection, samples were drawn on day 63. The data were produced by immunoSEQ multiplex PCR, yet TCRdb's version contains in-frame clones alone and is incomplete. This sample has roughly 300,000 clones, with approximately 90% found just once. Specimen: peripheral blood, collected in a trial of Ad26.COV2.S vaccine versus placebo. Every receptor here comes from a person between 18 and 59 years old who received the Ad26.COV2.S COVID-19 vaccine or a placebo.

The rearrangement links TRBV15 to TRBJ2-7; D may correspond to TRBD1 or TRBD2 (7 bases each). CDR1 and CDR2 (germline): LNHNV, YYDKDF (reference sequence). Deletions cut 4 bases from V and 1 base from J, with 20 bases between. This CDR3 comprises 17 residues. The CDR3 here is CATSTDRTGLVSYEQYF. CDR3 DNA: TGTGCCACCAGCACAGACCGGACAGGACTAGTGTCCTACGAGCAGTACTTC.

V usage is TRBV6-2 or TRBV6-3 and J usage is TRBJ1-6; no definite D call. In germline, CDR1 is MNHEY, CDR2 SVGEGT. The CDR3 loop spans 13 amino acids. Trimming removed 2 bases at V and 8 bases at J, with 7 bases between. CDR3: CASSYRVDSPLHF. For the CDR3, the DNA is TGTGCCAGCAGTTACAGGGTCGATTCACCCCTCCACTTT.

This chain links TRBV7-2 with TRBJ2-1; 8 bases agree with TRBD1. The CDR3 totals 14 residues. V gave up 5 bases and J gave up 7 bases; unmatched junction bases: 7. Germline V gene data show CDR1 as SGHTA and CDR2 as FQGNSA. CDR3: CASSTGQGLNEQFF. DNA of the CDR3: TGTGCCAGCAGCACCGGACAGGGTTTAAATGAGCAGTTCTTC. Filled out from reference TRBV7-2 and TRBJ2-1, the complete variable domain reads GAGVSQSPSNKVTEKGKDVELRCDPISGHTALYWYRQSLGQGLEFLIYFQGNSAPDKSGLPSDRFSAERTGGSVSTLTIQRTQQEDSAVYLCASSTGQGLNEQFFGPGTRLTVL.

The chain couples TRBV24-1 to TRBJ2-3, with D unresolved. V shed 6 bases and J shed 2 bases, with 14 bases lying between them. The CDR3 contains 15 residues. Germline loops: CDR1 KGHDR, CDR2 SFDVKD. CDR3 sequence: CATSHTYPPTDTQYF. Here the CDR3 DNA reads TGTGCCACCAGTCACACGTATCCCCCCACAGATACGCAGTATTTT.

This sequence joins TRBV19 and TRBJ1-2; 9 positions match TRBD1. There are 16 residues in the CDR3. Germline loops: CDR1 LNHDA, CDR2 SQIVND (reference sequence). Losses at the gene ends were 5 bases for V and 2 bases for J; bases not matched to a gene: 9. CDR3 in DNA: TGTGCCAGTAGTCCGGGACAGGGTTACCGAAACTATGGCTACACCTTC. This sequence encodes CASSPGQGYRNYGYTF.

The rearrangement joins TRBV27 to TRBJ2-7, with D maybe TRBD1 (5 bases). Germline V gene lookup returns CDR1 MNHEY and CDR2 SMNVEV (reference sequence). The CDR3 totals 13 residues. V lost 8 bases and J 0 bases, leaving 11 bases between the germline ends. The CDR3 sequence: CASGAPLSYEQYF. The CDR3 region has the DNA TGTGCCAGCGGGGCCCCCCTCTCCTACGAGCAGTACTTC.

V gene TRBV18 combines with J gene TRBJ2-3, with D perhaps TRBD1 (5 bases). The CDR3 is made up of 12 amino acids. Germline V gene lookup returns CDR1 KGHSH and CDR2 LQKENI. The V and J ends lost 2 bases and 7 bases respectively, with 7 bases between them. CDR3 DNA sequence: TGTGCCAGCTCACCAGACAGCCATACGCAGTATTTT. Residues: CASSPDSHTQYF.

In the case of this clone: The junction departs from germline at one end; a sequencing error may be responsible. This chain joins TRBV10-2 and TRBJ2-7; D possibly uses TRBD1 or TRBD2 (6 bases each). Germline CDR1 and CDR2: WSHSY and SAAADI. This CDR3 region has 13 residues. The CDR3 nucleotides read TGCGCCAGCAGGGACAGTCTGGACTACGGGCAGTACTTC. This gives the protein CASRDSLDYGQYF.

The V and J genes are TRBV13 and TRBJ2-1; 11 bases agree with TRBD2. Germline CDR1 is PRHDT and CDR2 is FYEKMQ (reference sequence). V shed 5 bases and J 7 bases; nucleotides not matched to a gene: 10. The CDR3 totals 16 residues. This chain's CDR3 is CASSVSGGAAGNEQFF. The CDR3 DNA reads as TGTGCCAGCAGCGTTAGCGGGGGGGCCGCAGGTAATGAGCAGTTCTTC.

The chain joins TRBV5-4 to TRBJ1-2; D may be TRBD1 (5 bases). The ends were cut back, 0 bases at V and 8 bases at J, with 11 bases in the middle. In germline, CDR1 is SGHNT, CDR2 YYREEE (reference sequence). CDR3 size: 13 residues. This chain's CDR3 is CASSLARAGGYTF. The CDR3, as DNA: TGTGCCAGCAGCTTGGCCAGGGCGGGGGGCTACACCTTC. Supplemented by reference TRBV5-4 and TRBJ1-2, the full variable domain reads ETGVTQSPTHLIKTRGQQVTLRCSSQSGHNTVSWYQQALGQGPQFIFQYYREEENGRGNFPPRFSGLQFPNYSSELNVNALELDDSALYLCASSLARAGGYTFGSGTRLTVV.

The chain joins TRBV5-1 to TRBJ2-7; tentatively, D is TRBD2 (5 bases). V was pared by 1 base and J by 3 bases, with 11 bases between. Germline CDR1 reads SGHRS; CDR2 reads YFSETQ. The CDR3 runs to 14 residues. CDR3 coding DNA: TGCGCCAGCAGCTTGAGCCGGGGAAGCTACGAGCAGTACTTC. Translated, it gives CASSLSRGSYEQYF.

This sequence joins TRBV27 and TRBJ1-2, with 8 bases lining up with TRBD1. CDR1 is MNHEY and CDR2 is SMNVEV in the germline V gene (reference sequence). This CDR3 spans 16 amino acids. The J segment lost 4 bases and the V segment lost 7 bases, leaving 14 bases of the junction unmatched. CDR3 region: CASNPSGGQALYGYTF. The CDR3 bases are TGTGCCAGCAACCCATCCGGGGGACAGGCACTCTATGGCTACACCTTC.